The 7 T cell receptor beta chains given below trace back to one sample, sequenced in a study of tumor and adjacent non-tumor tissue in lung cancer. TCRbeta libraries were built with three rounds of nested PCR, modified from ARM-PCR. One entry per CDR3 protein, called by TCRdb with MiXCR from the multiplex PCR reads. The table has about 80,000 distinct CDR3 sequences, approximately 81% seen once. The template was RNA from unsorted bulk tissue. This non-tumor lung sample came from over 3 cm beyond the tumor edge. The specimen was distant non-tumor lung tissue. The receptors come from a man aged 55 to 69 with non-small cell lung cancer.

With regard to this clonotype: Its ends do not fully match the called genes, so a read error is possible. The J gene is TRBJ2-5, the V gene TRBV11-2; maybe TRBD2 (7 bases). The CDR3 extends over 16 amino acids. The germline V gene has CDR1 SGHAT and CDR2 FQNNGV. The CDR3 nucleotides are TGTGACTGCAGCTCCACAATGGGGGGGCCAAAGGAGACCGAGTACTTC. Its protein product is CDCSSTMGGPKETEYF. Looking up the rest from reference TRBV11-2 and TRBJ2-5 gives the full variable domain: EAGVAQSPRYKIIEKRQSVAFWCNPISGHATLYWYQQILGQGPKLLIQFQNNGVVDDSQLPKDRFSAERLKGVDSTLKIQPAKLEDSAVYLCDCSSTMGGPKETEYFGPGTRLLVL.

Concerning this clonotype: No conserved phenylalanine or tryptophan ends this CDR3, so it is likely a read error. The V call is TRBV11-1, the J call TRBJ2-5; D not resolved. Germline V gene lookup returns CDR1 SGHAT and CDR2 FQDESV (reference sequence). The CDR3 extends over 13 amino acids. V was clipped by 1 base and J by 5 bases, with 8 bases between them. CDR3 sequence reads: CASSLVTGETQYL. CDR3 nucleotide sequence: TGTGCCAGCAGCTTAGTGACCGGGGAGACCCAGTACCTC.

Regarding this clonotype: A read error may be the cause here, since a much bigger clone is one base away. The J gene is TRBJ2-2, the V gene TRBV6-6; TRBD2 is a possible D gene (6 bases). Germline V gene data show CDR1 as MNHNY and CDR2 as SVGAGI (reference sequence). The CDR3 consists of 15 residues. CDR3 nucleotide sequence: TGTGCCAGCAGTTTTCCGGGACTGCAGGGCGGGAAGCTGTTTTTT. It specifies CASSFPGLQGGKLFF.

On this clonotype itself: A much larger clone lies one base from this, so it may be a read error. The chain uses TRBV1 and TRBJ2-3; the DNA was not compared with TRBD2, the D call given in the table. TRBV1 is a recognized pseudogene. This CDR3 spans 16 amino acids. This chain's CDR3 is CTSSPLPSGAREAQYF. The DNA for the CDR3 is TGCACCAGCAGCCCCCTACCTAGCGGTGCCAGGGAGGCGCAGTATTTT.

V gene TRBV4-2 combines with J gene TRBJ1-2, with a possible D match to TRBD1 (5 bases). Germline CDR1 reads LGHNA; CDR2 reads YNFKEQ. Trimming pared 4 bases from V and 4 bases from J, leaving 13 bases between. The CDR3 is 14 residues long. This CDR3 is CASSPGLAGYGYTF. The CDR3 region has the DNA TGTGCCAGCAGCCCGGGACTTGCTGGCTATGGCTACACCTTC.

This clonotype was found many times. The chain uses TRBV20-1 and TRBJ1-1; 8 positions agree with TRBD1. The germline V gene has CDR1 DFQATT and CDR2 SNEGSKA (reference sequence). The CDR3 contains 13 residues. The J segment lost 11 bases and the V segment lost 1 base, leaving 9 bases of the junction unmatched. CDR3 nucleotides: TGCAGTGCTAGAGGGGCGACAGGGGTTGGTGCTTTCTTT. Amino acid sequence: CSARGATGVGAFF.

About this clonotype: Germline is not matched at one junction end, which may reflect a read error. The chain links TRBV20-1 to TRBJ1-6, with TRBD1 identical over 10 bases. Germline V CDR1 and CDR2: DFQATT, SNEGSKA (reference sequence). This CDR3 has 14 residues. Written as DNA, the CDR3 is TGCAGTGTTAGTGACAGGGGGCCTAATTCACCCATCCACTTT. This translates into CSVSDRGPNSPIHF.